These T cell receptor beta chains were read from a single sample in a study of T-cell reconstitution after alpha-beta-depleted transplantation in children. TCRdb re-analysed the PCR reads in MiXCR, keeping a single row per CDR3 protein. The sample records fewer than 550,000 distinct CDR3 sequences, around 10% being singletons. The sequences come from PBMCs, mostly from graft donor cells, collected 180 days after TCRalphabeta/CD19-depleted stem cell transplant. The receptors come from a female patient between 2 and 10 years old who had a stem cell transplant for aplastic anemia, so the T cells may come from the graft donor. The CDR3 runs from the conserved cysteine through the conserved F or W. The order of the fields is CDR3 length, V gene, CDR3 protein.

>16|TRBV12-3/TRBV12-4
CASSQLTSSSTDTQYF
>14|TRBV12-3/TRBV12-4
CASSLGRARDTQYF
>14|TRBV12-3/TRBV12-4
CASSFAGFSYEQYF
>11|TRBV6-2/TRBV6-3
CASGRNTEAFF
>16|TRBV4-1
CASSRRRLRGRPGYTF
>15|TRBV7-8
CASSLEGSAKNIQYF
>13|TRBV29-1
CSVEDSDTYEQYF
>15|TRBV6-2/TRBV6-3
CASSYSGTYYNEQFF
>14|TRBV7-2
CASSLMGVSSPLHF
>15|TRBV7-2
CASSPAGTRQETQYF
>16|TRBV5-1
CASSLRGGDSYNEQFF
>15|TRBV2
CASILDGSSYNEQFF
>15|TRBV11-2
CASSDRLDYQETQYF
>18|TRBV9
CASSLGWGRGASGREQFF
>14|TRBV12-3/TRBV12-4
CASTPRGPGGELFF
>14|TRBV7-2
CASSLFEGSYEQYF
>16|TRBV5-1
CASALAGGGGYNEQFF
>13|TRBV10-3
CAISEEGYTEAFF
>17|TRBV27
CASRIGGTGQSNYGYTF
>16|TRBV7-9
CASSLAPTGDTYEQYF
>11|TRBV7-9
CASSFGEVQFF
>15|TRBV9
CASSVGPDCTDTQYF
>19|TRBV20-1
CSARALPHGTSGMSYEQYF
>14|TRBV25-1
CASRDTVGDTEAFF
>16|TRBV5-5
CASSLERFIRDIERFF
>16|TRBV5-6
CASSLILLENTGELFF
>12|TRBV29-1
CSVRLYTGELFF
>15|TRBV19
CASSIAWGRRTEAFF
>13|TRBV28
CASGASEDEKLFF
>17|TRBV12-3/TRBV12-4
CASSFGRVLPGANVLTF
>13|TRBV19
CASSSSGNTEAFF
>12|TRBV29-1
CSAGQGGGGYTF
>15|TRBV4-3
CASSQGDGPQETQYF
>12|TRBV6-2/TRBV6-3
CASSGVLETQYF
>14|TRBV7-8
CASSLDLTGNTIYF
>22|TRBV28
CASSLFRSTWSVQGLRANVLTF
>15|TRBV27
CASSLSWGYNYGYTF
>15|TRBV19
CASSIPGRWPLEQYF
>16|TRBV7-9
CASSLRRDRGQDTQYF
>14|TRBV6-2/TRBV6-3
CASSYGLNGNEQFF
>14|TRBV27
CASSSQGYNQPQHF
>12|TRBV7-9
CASSPANQPQHF
>16|TRBV7-3
CASSSAGDRSTDTQYF
>15|TRBV28
CASSFSSGRGDTQYF
>16|TRBV20-1
CSARDLAGGVYNEQFF
>17|TRBV19
CASRDDRDLVTNEKLFF
>12|TRBV10-3
CAIIRPTGELFF
>14|TRBV14
CASSQGLVGNEQFF
>15|TRBV5-1
CASSHGLAGVNEQFF
>14|TRBV7-9
CASSLVIPNTEAFF
>15|TRBV12-3/TRBV12-4
CASSLEKERNTEAFF